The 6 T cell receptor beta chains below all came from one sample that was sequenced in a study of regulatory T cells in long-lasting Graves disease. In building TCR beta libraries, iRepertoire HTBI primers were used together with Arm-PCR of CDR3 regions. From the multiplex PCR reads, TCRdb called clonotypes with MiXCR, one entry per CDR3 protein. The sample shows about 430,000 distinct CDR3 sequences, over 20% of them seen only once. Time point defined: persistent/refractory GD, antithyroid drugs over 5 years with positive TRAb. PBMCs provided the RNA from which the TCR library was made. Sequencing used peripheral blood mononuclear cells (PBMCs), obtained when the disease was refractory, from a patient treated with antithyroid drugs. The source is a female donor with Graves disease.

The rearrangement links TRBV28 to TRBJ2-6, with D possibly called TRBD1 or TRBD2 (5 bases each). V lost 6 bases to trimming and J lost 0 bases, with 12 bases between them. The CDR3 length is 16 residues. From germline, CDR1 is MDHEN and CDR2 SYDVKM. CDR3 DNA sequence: TGTGCCAGCAGAGGGACCGACCACTCTGGGGCCAACGTCCTGACTTTC. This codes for CASRGTDHSGANVLTF.

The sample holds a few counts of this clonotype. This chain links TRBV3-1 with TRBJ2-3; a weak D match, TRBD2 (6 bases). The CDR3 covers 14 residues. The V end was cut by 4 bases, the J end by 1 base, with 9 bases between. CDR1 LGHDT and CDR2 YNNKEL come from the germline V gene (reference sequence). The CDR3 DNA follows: TGTGCCAGCAGCCCCTGGGAGGGCACAGATACGCAGTATTTT. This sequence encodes CASSPWEGTDTQYF.

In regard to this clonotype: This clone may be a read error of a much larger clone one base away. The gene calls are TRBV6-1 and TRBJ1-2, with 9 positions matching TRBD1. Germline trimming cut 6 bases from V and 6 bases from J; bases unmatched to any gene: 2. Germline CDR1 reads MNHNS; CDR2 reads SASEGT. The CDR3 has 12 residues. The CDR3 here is CASSRTGDGYTF. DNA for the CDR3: TGTGCCAGCAGCAGGACAGGGGATGGCTACACCTTC.

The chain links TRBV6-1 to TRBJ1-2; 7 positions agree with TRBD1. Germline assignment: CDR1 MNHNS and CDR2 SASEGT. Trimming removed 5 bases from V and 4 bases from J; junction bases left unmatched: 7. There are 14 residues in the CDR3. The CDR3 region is CASSRPGQAYGYTF. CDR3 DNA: TGTGCCAGCAGTCGACCCGGACAGGCCTATGGCTACACCTTC.

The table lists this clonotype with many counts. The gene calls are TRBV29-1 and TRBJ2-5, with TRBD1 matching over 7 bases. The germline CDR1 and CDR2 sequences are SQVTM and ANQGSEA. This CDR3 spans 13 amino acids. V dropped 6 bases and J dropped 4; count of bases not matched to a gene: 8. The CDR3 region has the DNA TGCAGCGTCGCGACAGGGACGGGAGAGACCCAGTACTTC. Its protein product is CSVATGTGETQYF. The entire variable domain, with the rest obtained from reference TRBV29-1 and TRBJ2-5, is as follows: SAVISQKPSRDICQRGTSLTIQCQVDSQVTMMFWYRQQPGQSLTLIATANQGSEATYESGFVIDKFPISRPNLTFSTLTVSNMSPEDSSIYLCSVATGTGETQYFGPGTRLLVL.

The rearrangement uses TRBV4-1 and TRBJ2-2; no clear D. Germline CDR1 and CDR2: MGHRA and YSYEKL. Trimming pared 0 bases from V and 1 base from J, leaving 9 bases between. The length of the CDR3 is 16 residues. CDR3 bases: TGCGCCAGCAGCCAAGAACGGAACAGGAACACCGGGGAGCTGTTTTTT. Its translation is CASSQERNRNTGELFF.